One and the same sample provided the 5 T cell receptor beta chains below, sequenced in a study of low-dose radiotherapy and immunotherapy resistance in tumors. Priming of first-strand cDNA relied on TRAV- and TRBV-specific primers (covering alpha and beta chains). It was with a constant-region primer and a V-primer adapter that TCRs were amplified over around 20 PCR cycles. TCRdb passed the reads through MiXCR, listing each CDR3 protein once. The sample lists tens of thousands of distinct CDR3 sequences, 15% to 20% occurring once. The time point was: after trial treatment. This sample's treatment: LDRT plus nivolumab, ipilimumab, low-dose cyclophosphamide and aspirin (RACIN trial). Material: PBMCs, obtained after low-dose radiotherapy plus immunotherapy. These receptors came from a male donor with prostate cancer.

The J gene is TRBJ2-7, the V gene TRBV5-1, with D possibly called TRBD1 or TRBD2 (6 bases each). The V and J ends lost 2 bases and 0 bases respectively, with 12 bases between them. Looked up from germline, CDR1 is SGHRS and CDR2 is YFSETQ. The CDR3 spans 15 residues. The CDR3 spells CASSLSPGASYEQYF. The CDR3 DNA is TGCGCCAGCAGCTTATCCCCGGGGGCCTCCTACGAGCAGTACTTC.

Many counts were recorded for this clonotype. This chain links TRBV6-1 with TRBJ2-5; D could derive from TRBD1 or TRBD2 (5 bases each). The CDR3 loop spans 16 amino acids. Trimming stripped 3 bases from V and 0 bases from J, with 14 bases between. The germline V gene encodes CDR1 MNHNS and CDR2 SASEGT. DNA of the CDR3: TGTGCCAGCAGTGATGGGGCTAGCAGATACCAAGAGACCCAGTACTTC. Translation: CASSDGASRYQETQYF.

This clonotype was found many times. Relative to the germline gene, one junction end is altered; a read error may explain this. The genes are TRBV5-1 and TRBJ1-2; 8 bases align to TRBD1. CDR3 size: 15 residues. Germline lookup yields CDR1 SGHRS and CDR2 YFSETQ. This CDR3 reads CASSGGQGRSYDYTF. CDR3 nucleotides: TGCGCCAGCAGCGGCGGACAGGGTCGGTCGTATGACTACACCTTC.

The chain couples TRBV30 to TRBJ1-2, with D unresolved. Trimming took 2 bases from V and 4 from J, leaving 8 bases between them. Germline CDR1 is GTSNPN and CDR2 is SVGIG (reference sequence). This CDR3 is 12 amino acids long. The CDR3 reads CAWSMGSYGYTF. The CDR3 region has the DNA TGTGCCTGGAGTATGGGGTCCTATGGCTACACCTTC. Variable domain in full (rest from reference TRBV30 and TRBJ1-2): SQTIHQWPATLVQPVGSPLSLECTVEGTSNPNLYWYRQAAGRGLQLLFYSVGIGQISSEVPQNLSASRPQDRQFILSSKKLLLSDSGFYLCAWSMGSYGYTFGSGTRLTVV.

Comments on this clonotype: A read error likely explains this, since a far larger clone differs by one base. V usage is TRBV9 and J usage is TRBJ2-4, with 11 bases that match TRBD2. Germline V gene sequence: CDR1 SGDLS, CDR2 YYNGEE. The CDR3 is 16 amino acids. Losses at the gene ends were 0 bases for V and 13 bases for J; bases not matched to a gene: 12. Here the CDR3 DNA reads TGTGCCAGCAGCGTAGCTAGCGGGAGGTCCTACAATGAGCAGTACTTC. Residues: CASSVASGRSYNEQYF. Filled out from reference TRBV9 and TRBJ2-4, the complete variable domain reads DSGVTQTPKHLITATGQRVTLRCSPRSGDLSVYWYQQSLDQGLQFLIQYYNGEERAKGNILERFSAQQFPDLHSELNLSSLELGDSALYFCASSVASGRSYNEQYFGAGTRLSVL.